The T cell receptor beta chain described here comes from a study of CD8+ T cells in alopecia areata. Study-wide background: Those patients who were treated received oral tofacitinib, which was given at 5 to 10 mg twice daily for moderate-to-severe alopecia areata.

The treatment was: oral pan-JAK inhibitor, 5-10 mg twice daily. cDNA serving as the sequencing template came from extracted, reverse transcribed RNA. The data were produced by immunoSEQ multiplex PCR, yet TCRdb's version contains in-frame clones alone and is incomplete. The table has roughly 92,000 clones, about three quarters seen once. With respect to this clone: The antigen remains unidentified.

Study results and limitations: Patients shared TCRs less clearly than mice did, possibly owing to HLA. Expanded CD8+ clones among the top 100, as well as scalp clonality, were significantly decreased by tofacitinib. Scalp samples also contribute reads from the resident alphabeta T cells found in normal skin.

The source was CD8+ T cells sorted from blood, collected at roughly week 45, from a patient treated with tofacitinib. The TCR comes from a human donor with alopecia areata.

CDR3 sequence: CASSQDGEGPYNEQFF. CDR3 coding DNA: TGCGCCAGCAGCCAAGATGGCGAGGGACCCTACAATGAGCAGTTCTTC. The chain employs TRBV4-3 and TRBJ2-1; D is tentatively TRBD1 or TRBD2 (5 bases each). CDR1 and CDR2 from the germline V gene are LGHNA and YSLEER. This CDR3 is 16 amino acids long. Trimming pared 0 bases from V and 2 bases from J, leaving 11 bases between.